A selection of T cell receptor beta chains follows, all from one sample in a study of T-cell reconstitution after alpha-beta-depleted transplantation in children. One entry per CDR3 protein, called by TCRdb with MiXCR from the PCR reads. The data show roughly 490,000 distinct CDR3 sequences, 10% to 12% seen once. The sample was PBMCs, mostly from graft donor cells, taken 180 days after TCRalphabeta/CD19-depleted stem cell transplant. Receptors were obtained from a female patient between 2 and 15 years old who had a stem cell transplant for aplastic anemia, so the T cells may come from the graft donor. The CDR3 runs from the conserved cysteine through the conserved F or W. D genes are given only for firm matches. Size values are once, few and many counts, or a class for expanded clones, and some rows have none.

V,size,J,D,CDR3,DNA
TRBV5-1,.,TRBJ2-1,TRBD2,CASSSSSGYKEQFF,TGCGCCAGCAGCTCGTCTAGCGGATACAAGGAGCAGTTCTTC
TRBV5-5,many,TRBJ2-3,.,CASSFLPDTQYF,TGTGCCAGCAGCTTTTTACCAGATACGCAGTATTTT
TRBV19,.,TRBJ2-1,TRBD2,CASSMGRGGEQFF,TGTGCCAGTAGTATGGGTCGGGGGGGTGAGCAGTTCTTC
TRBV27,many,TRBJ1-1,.,CASSFQWSTEAFF,TGTGCCAGCAGTTTTCAGTGGAGCACTGAAGCTTTCTTT
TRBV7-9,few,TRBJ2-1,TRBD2,CASSLSGGAGEQFF,TGTGCCAGCAGCTTATCCGGGGGGGCCGGGGAGCAGTTCTTC
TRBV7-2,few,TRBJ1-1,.,CASSLAGGENTEAFF,TGTGCCAGCAGCTTAGCAGGGGGTGAGAACACTGAAGCTTTCTTT
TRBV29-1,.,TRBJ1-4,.,CSVGEFATNEKLFF,TGCAGCGTTGGGGAATTTGCAACTAATGAAAAACTGTTTTTT
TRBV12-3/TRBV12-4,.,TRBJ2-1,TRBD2,CASTFTGVTSGRYNEQFF,TGTGCCAGCACCTTTACAGGGGTGACTAGCGGGAGGTACAATGAGCAGTTCTTC
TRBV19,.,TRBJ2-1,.,CASSISVGEQFF,TGTGCCAGTAGTATATCCGTGGGTGAGCAGTTCTTC
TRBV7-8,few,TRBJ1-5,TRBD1,CASSRDRGQGGNQPQHF,TGTGCCAGCAGCAGGGACAGGGGGCAAGGTGGCAATCAGCCCCAGCATTTT
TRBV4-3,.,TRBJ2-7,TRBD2,CASSQDGERGEPSYEQYF,TGCGCCAGCAGCCAAGATGGCGAGCGGGGAGAACCATCCTACGAGCAGTACTTC
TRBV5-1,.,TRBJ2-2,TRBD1,CASSGGQGANTGELFF,TGCGCCAGCAGCGGGGGACAGGGGGCGAACACCGGGGAGCTGTTTTTT
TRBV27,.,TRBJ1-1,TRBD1,CASSPGTGGPFVIAFF,TGTGCCAGCAGTCCCGGGACAGGGGGCCCTTTTGTCATTGCTTTCTTT
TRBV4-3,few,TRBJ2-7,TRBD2,CASSQDLAGTYEQYF,TGCGCCAGCAGCCAAGATCTAGCGGGAACCTACGAGCAGTACTTC
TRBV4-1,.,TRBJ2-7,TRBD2,CASSQDRAAGRASYEQYF,TGCGCCAGCAGCCAAGATCGGGCTGCCGGGAGGGCCAGCTACGAGCAGTACTTC
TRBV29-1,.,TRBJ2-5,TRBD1,CSVDIKYGTAQETQYF,TGCAGCGTTGATATTAAATACGGGACAGCCCAAGAGACCCAGTACTTC
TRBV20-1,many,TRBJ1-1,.,CSARTGNTEAFF,TGCAGTGCCAGGACGGGGAACACTGAAGCTTTCTTT
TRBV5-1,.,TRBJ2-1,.,CASSQVLDRSSYNEQFF,TGCGCCAGCAGCCAGGTACTTGACAGGAGCTCCTACAATGAGCAGTTCTTC
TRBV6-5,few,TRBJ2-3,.,CASSYGVPDTQYF,TGTGCCAGCAGTTACGGCGTCCCAGATACGCAGTATTTT